This T cell receptor beta chain came from a study of blood T cells in healthy people across ages. Study information: Template switching caught about one barcoded beta molecule for each two T cells.

Donors each provided around 10 milliliters of peripheral blood. Whole-study findings and limits: Age advanced and TCR beta diversity per million T cells fell, roughly linearly. In these data, TCR beta diversity tracked strongly with naive T cell percentage.

For the second PCR, which ran for about 6 to 12 cycles, a sample-barcoded 5' primer and a J-beta primer mix were used. One entry per CDR3 protein results from TCRdb running MiXCR on the 5' RACE reads. The sample consists of 1.6 million or so distinct CDR3 sequences, about 35% of them appearing once. This clonotype occurred many times. What it binds is not known. This receptor was taken from a woman aged 25 to 39 in good health. What was sequenced was blood.

CDR3 sequence (DNA): TGTGCCAGCAGTTTAGGGGGTACCGGGGGGGCCAAAAACATTCAGTACTTC. Residues: CASSLGGTGGAKNIQYF. The genes are TRBV12-3 or TRBV12-4 and TRBJ2-4; TRBD2 matches 7 bases. Trimming cost V 1 base and J 1 base; bases outside gene matches: 7. The CDR3 contains 17 residues.